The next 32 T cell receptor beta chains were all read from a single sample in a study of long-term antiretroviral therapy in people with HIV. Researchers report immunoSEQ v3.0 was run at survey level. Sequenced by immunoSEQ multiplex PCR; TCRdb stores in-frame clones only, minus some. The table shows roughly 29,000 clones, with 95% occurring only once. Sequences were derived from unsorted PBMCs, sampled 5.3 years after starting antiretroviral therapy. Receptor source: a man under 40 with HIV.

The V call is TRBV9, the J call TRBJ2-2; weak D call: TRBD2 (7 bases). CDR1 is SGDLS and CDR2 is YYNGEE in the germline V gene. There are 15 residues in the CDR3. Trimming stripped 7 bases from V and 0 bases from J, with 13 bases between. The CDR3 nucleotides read TGTGCCAGCCAGGGGAGGGACGCGAACACCGGGGAGCTGTTTTTT. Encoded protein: CASQGRDANTGELFF.

Here the CDR3 reads CSVEGEPGLASYEQYF. As DNA, the CDR3 is TGCAGCGTTGAAGGGGAACCGGGACTAGCGAGCTACGAGCAGTACTTC. The chain joins TRBV29-1 to TRBJ2-7, with TRBD2 identical over 10 bases. This CDR3 region has 16 residues. Unmatched junction bases numbered 9, after V lost 1 base and J lost 3 bases. The germline CDR1 and CDR2 sequences are SQVTM and ANQGSEA.

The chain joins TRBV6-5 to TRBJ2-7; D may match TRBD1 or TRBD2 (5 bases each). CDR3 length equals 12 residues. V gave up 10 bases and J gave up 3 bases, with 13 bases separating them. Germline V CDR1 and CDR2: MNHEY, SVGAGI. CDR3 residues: CANRDRIYEQYF. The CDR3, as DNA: TGTGCCAACCGGGACCGAATCTACGAGCAGTACTTC.

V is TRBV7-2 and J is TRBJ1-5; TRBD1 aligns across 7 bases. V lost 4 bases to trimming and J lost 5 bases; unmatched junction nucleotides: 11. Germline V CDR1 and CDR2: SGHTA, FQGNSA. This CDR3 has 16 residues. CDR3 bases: TGTGCCAGCAGCTCCCCCCCGACAGGGCCCTATCAGCCCCAGCATTTT. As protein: CASSSPPTGPYQPQHF.

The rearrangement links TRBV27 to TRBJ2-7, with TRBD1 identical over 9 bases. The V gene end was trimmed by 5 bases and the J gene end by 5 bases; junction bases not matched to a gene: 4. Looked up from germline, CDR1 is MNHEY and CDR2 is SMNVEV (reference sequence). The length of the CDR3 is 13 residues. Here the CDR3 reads CASSGQGWNEQYF. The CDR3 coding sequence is TGTGCCAGCAGTGGACAGGGGTGGAACGAGCAGTACTTC.

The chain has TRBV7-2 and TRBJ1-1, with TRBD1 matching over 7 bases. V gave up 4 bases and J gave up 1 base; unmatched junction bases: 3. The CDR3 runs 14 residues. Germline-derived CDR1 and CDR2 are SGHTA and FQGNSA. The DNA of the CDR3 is TGTGCCAGCAGCTCCTACAGGGGGAACACTGAAGCTTTCTTT. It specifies CASSSYRGNTEAFF.

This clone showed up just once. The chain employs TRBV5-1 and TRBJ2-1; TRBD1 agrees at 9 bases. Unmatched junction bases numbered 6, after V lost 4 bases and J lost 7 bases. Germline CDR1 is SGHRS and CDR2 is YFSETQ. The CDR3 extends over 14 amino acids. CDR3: CASSIATGGNEQFF. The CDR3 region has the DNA TGCGCCAGCAGCATTGCGACAGGGGGGAATGAGCAGTTCTTC.

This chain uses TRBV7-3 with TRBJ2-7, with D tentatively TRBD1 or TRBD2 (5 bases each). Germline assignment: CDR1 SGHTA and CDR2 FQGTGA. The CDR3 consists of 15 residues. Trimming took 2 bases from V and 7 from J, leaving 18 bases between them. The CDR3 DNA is TGTGCCAGCAGCTTATACCCGGGACCCTCTGGGGAGCAGTACTTC. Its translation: CASSLYPGPSGEQYF.

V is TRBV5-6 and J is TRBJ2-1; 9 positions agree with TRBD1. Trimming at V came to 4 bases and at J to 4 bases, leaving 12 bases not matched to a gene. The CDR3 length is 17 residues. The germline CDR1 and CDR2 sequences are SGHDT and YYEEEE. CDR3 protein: CASSSRTGDMGYNEQFF. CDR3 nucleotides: TGTGCCAGCAGCAGCCGGACAGGGGATATGGGGTACAATGAGCAGTTCTTC.

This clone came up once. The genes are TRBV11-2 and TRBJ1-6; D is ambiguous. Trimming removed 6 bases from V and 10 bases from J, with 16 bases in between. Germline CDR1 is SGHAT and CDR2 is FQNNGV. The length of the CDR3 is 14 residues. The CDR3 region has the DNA TGTGCCAGCAGTCCCGGGGAGGCGTTGTCACCCCTCCACTTT. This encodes CASSPGEALSPLHF.

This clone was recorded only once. CDR3 amino acids: CASSLGPGTEAFF. CDR3 nucleotide sequence: TGTGCCAGCAGCCTGGGACCAGGGACTGAAGCTTTCTTT. The chain employs TRBV6-5 and TRBJ1-1, with D possibly TRBD1 on 5 matching bases. Germline V CDR1 and CDR2: MNHEY, SVGAGI. Trimming left V 6 bases short and J 5 bases short, with 13 bases between. The CDR3 loop spans 13 amino acids.

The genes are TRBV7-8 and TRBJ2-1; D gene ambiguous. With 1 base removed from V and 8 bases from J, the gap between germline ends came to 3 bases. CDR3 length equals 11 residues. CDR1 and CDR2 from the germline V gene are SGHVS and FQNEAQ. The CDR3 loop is CASSLGDEQFF. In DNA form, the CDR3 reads TGTGCCAGCAGCTTAGGAGATGAGCAGTTCTTC.

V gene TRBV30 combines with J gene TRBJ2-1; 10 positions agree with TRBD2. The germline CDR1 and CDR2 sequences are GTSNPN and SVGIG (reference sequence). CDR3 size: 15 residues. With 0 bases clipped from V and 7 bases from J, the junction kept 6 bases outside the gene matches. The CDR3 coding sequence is TGTGCCTGGAGTGTCCTAGCGGGAGATAGTAATGAGCAGTTCTTC. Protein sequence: CAWSVLAGDSNEQFF.

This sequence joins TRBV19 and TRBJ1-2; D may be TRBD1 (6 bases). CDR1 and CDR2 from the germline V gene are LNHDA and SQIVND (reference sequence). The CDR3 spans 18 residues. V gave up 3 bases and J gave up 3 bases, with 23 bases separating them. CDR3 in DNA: TGTGCCAGTAGTATCCTGCGGGGGGCGAGGGGTGCGGACTATGGCTACACCTTC. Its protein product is CASSILRGARGADYGYTF.

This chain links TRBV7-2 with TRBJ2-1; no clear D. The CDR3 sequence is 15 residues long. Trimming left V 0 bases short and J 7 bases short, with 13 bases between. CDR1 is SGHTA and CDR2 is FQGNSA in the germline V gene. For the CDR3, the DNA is TGTGCCAGCAGCTTAGCGGGAATCCGGGTGAATGAGCAGTTCTTC. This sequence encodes CASSLAGIRVNEQFF.

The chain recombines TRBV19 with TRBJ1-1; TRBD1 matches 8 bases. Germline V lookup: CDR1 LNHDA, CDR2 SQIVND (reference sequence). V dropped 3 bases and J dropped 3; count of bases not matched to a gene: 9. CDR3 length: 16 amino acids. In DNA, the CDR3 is TGTGCCAGTAGTATTTTGGGACAGGTGACTTACACTGAAGCTTTCTTT. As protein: CASSILGQVTYTEAFF. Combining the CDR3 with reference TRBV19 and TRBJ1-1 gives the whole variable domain DGGITQSPKYLFRKEGQNVTLSCEQNLNHDAMYWYRQDPGQGLRLIYYSQIVNDFQKGDIAEGYSVSREKKESFPLTVTSAQKNPTAFYLCASSILGQVTYTEAFFGQGTRLTVV.

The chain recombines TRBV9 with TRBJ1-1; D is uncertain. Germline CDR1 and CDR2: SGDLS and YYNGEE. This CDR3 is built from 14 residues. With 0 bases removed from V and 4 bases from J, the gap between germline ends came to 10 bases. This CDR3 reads CASSVGGIGTEAFF. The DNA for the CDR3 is TGTGCCAGCAGCGTAGGAGGGATTGGCACTGAAGCTTTCTTT.

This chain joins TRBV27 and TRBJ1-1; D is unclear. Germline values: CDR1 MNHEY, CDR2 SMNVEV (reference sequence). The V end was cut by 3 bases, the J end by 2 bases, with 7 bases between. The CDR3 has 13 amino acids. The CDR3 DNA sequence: TGTGCCAGCAGTTTTGCCCCAAACACTGAAGCTTTCTTT. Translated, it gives CASSFAPNTEAFF.

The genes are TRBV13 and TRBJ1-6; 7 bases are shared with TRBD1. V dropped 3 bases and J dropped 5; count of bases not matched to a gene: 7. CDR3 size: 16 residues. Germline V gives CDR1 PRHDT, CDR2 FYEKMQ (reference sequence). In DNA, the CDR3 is TGTGCCAGCAGCTTCTTCAGGACAGGACATAATTCACCCCTCCACTTT. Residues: CASSFFRTGHNSPLHF.

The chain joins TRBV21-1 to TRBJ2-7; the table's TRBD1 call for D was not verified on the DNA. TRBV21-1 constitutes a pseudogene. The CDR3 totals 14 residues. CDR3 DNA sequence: TGTGCCAGCAGCATAGGGACAGGAGTGGGTGAGCAGTACTTC. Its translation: CASSIGTGVGEQYF.

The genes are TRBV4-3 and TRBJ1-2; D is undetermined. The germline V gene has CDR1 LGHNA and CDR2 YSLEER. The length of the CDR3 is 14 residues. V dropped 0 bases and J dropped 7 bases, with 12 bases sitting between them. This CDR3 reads CASSQEGSVGGYTF. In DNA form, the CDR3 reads TGCGCCAGCAGCCAAGAAGGCTCTGTGGGTGGCTACACCTTC.

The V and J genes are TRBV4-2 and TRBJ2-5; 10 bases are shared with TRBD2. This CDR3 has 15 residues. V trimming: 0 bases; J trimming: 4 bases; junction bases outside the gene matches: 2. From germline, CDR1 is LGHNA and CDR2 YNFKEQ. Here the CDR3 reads CASSQEAGGPETQYF. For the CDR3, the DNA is TGTGCCAGCAGCCAAGAAGCGGGGGGGCCAGAGACCCAGTACTTC.

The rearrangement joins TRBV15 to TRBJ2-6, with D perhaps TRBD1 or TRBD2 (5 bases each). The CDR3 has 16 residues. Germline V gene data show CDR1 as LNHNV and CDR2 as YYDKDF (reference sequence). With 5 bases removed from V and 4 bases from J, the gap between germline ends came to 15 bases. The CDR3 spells CATSGDGASGANVLTF. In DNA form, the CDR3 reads TGTGCCACCAGCGGGGACGGCGCTTCAGGGGCCAACGTCCTGACTTTC.

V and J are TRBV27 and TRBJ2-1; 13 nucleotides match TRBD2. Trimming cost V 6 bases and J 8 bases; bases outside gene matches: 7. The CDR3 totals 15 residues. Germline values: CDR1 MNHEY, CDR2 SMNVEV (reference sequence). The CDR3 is CASRTTSGRVDEQFF. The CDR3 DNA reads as TGTGCCAGCAGGACCACTAGCGGGAGGGTTGATGAGCAGTTCTTC.

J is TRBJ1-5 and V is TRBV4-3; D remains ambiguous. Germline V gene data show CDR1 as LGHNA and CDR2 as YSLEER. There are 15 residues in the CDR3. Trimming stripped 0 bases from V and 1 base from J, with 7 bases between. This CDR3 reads CASSQDRYSNQPQHF. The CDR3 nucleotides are TGCGCCAGCAGCCAAGATCGGTACAGCAATCAGCCCCAGCATTTT.

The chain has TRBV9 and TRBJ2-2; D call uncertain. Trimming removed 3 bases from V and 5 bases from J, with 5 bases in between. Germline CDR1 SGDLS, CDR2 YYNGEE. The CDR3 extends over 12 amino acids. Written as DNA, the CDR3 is TGTGCCAGCAGCGGGGCAACCGGGGAGCTGTTTTTT. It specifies CASSGATGELFF.

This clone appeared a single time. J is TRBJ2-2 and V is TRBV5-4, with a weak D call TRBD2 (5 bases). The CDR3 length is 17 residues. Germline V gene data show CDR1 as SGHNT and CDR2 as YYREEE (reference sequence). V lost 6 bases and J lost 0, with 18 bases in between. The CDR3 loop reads CASTPWAGTSNTGELFF. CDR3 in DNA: TGTGCCAGCACCCCTTGGGCGGGTACATCGAACACCGGGGAGCTGTTTTTT.

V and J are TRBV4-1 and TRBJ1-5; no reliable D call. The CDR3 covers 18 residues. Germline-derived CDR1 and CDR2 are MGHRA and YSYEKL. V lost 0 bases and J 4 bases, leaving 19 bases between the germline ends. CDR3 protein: CASSQDDMVFMGNQPQHF. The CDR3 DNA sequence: TGCGCCAGCAGCCAAGATGATATGGTATTTATGGGGAATCAGCCCCAGCATTTT.

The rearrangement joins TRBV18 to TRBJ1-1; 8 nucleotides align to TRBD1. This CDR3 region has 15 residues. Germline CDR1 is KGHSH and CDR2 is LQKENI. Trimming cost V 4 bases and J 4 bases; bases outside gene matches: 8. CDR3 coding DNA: TGTGCCAGCTCACTAAGACGGGACAGGTCCACTGAAGCTTTCTTT. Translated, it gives CASSLRRDRSTEAFF.

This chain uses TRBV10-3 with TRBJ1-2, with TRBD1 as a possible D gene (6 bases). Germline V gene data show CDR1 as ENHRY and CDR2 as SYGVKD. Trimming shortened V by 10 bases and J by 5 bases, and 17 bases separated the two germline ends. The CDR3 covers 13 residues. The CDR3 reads CATRQEGLYGYTF. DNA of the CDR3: TGTGCCACGCGACAGGAGGGGTTGTATGGCTACACCTTC.

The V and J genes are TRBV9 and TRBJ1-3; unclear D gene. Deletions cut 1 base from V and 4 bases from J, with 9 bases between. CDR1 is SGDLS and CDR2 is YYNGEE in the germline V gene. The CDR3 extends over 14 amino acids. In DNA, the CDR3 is TGTGCCAGCAGCGTATCCCAAGGAGGAAACACCATATATTTT. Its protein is CASSVSQGGNTIYF.

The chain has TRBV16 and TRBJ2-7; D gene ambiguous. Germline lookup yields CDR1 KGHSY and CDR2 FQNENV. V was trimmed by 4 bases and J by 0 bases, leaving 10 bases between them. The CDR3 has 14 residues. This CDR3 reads CASSPYSSSYEQYF. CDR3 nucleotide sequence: TGTGCCAGCAGCCCCTATTCCAGCTCCTACGAGCAGTACTTC. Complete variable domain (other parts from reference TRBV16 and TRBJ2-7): GEEVAQTPKHLVRGEGQKAKLYCAPIKGHSYVFWYQQVLKNEFKFLISFQNENVFDETGMPKERFSAKCLPNSPCSLEIQATKLEDSAVYFCASSPYSSSYEQYFGPGTRLTVT.